This record looks at one TCR beta chain sequence and its context. As yet, its antigen is unknown. The CDR3 totals 14 residues. V lost 3 bases and J lost 3, with 12 bases in between. CDR1 DFQATT and CDR2 SNEGSKA come from the germline V gene (reference sequence). This sample is part of a study of T cell repertoires in cytomegalovirus infection. Across the study: Selection of CMV epitopes for the study included recently identified HLA-C-restricted and well-studied HLA-B-restricted ones. CMV infection together with matching HLA type was indicated by public TCR beta signatures.

From the reads, TCRdb called clonotypes with MiXCR, one entry per CDR3 protein. The sample gives roughly 700,000 distinct CDR3 sequences, about 33% of which show up once; 15% to 20% is in the top ten. Study observations and caveats: Carriers of CMV and the relevant HLA type were discriminated by public TCR beta frequency.

The chain links TRBV20-1 to TRBJ2-1, with a tentative D call TRBD1 (6 bases). This material consisted of cultured PBMCs, taken from culture after CMV antigen stimulation. This sequence was found in a human donor in good health (CMV status not recorded). Some clones in this sample may be carry-over from other donors' samples. The DNA of the CDR3 is TGCAGTGCTAGGGGTGGGGGCGTCTACAATGAGCAGTTCTTC. Encoded protein: CSARGGGVYNEQFF.